This T cell receptor beta chain was identified during a study of cytotoxic CD8 clonotypes in ibrutinib-treated CLL. Study background: Across the patients, 10 to 12 were relapsed/refractory, around 16 treatment-naive and around 18 IGHV unmutated. Mean per-sample yields comprised roughly 280,000 productive templates and tens of thousands of productive rearrangements.

The method was immunoSEQ multiplex PCR; TCRdb's version includes in-frame clones alone and lacks a portion of them. The sample lists tens of thousands of clones, 50% to 65% occurring once. In its sample, this clone was seen once. No antigen is known for it. Study-wide results and limits: Public clonotypes, found uncommonly, either contracted or stayed stable on treatment. At ibrutinib response, clonality increased, and at progression it declined back toward baseline.

Material: PBMCs, obtained at disease progression, from a patient treated with ibrutinib. The origin of this receptor is a human donor with chronic lymphocytic leukemia.

As DNA, the CDR3 is TGTGCCAGCAGTTTGAGGGCCACCTACAATGAGCAGTTCTTC. This encodes CASSLRATYNEQFF. This sequence joins TRBV28 and TRBJ2-1; TRBD2 might be the D (5 bases). CDR3 length equals 14 residues. The germline CDR1 and CDR2 sequences are MDHEN and SYDVKM. Trimming removed 3 bases from V and 2 bases from J, with 8 bases in between.